The 30 T cell receptor beta chains presented below share a single source sample, sequenced in a study of cytomegalovirus exposure and HLA in healthy donors (dated by TCRdb to the late 2010s). Library preparation employed the immunoSEQ multiplex PCR assay. The multiplex PCR relied on a mix of 60 forward primers for TCR Vbeta segments and 13 reverse primers for TCR Jbeta segments. TCRdb limited this immuneACCESS table to in-frame rearrangements with V and J called. A share of clones is missing; checked studies link under half to unresolved V genes, and the rest is unexplained. The sample has fewer than 200,000 clones on record, 8.5% to 10% of them singletons. The ten largest make up 1% to 1.5% of the sample. The sample taken for sequencing was PBMCs. All receptors come from a woman in her twenties or thirties in good health and CMV-seropositive.

This sequence joins TRBV30 and TRBJ2-3; D unresolved. V gave up 3 bases and J gave up 3 bases, with 4 bases separating them. Germline-derived CDR1 and CDR2 are GTSNPN and SVGIG (reference sequence). The CDR3 length is 11 residues. The CDR3 DNA follows: TGTGCCTGGAGCGGGACAGATACGCAGTATTTT. This sequence encodes CAWSGTDTQYF.

The chain couples TRBV5-6 to TRBJ2-7; 10 bases line up with TRBD1. Germline CDR1 SGHDT, CDR2 YYEEEE. V lost 3 bases, J lost 2 bases, and 2 bases stayed unmatched. The CDR3 loop spans 14 amino acids. The chain's CDR3 is CASSYGTGAYEQYF. Here the CDR3 DNA reads TGTGCCAGCAGCTACGGGACAGGGGCCTACGAGCAGTACTTC.

This clone was detected a few times. The chain links TRBV30 to TRBJ2-5; D not resolved. This CDR3 contains 13 residues. With 0 bases removed from V and 5 bases from J, the gap between germline ends came to 10 bases. CDR1 GTSNPN and CDR2 SVGIG come from the germline V gene (reference sequence). Written as DNA, the CDR3 is TGTGCCTGGAGTGTATTGTATTCCGAGACCCAGTACTTC. It specifies CAWSVLYSETQYF. The complete variable domain, with remaining parts taken from reference TRBV30 and TRBJ2-5, reads SQTIHQWPATLVQPVGSPLSLECTVEGTSNPNLYWYRQAAGRGLQLLFYSVGIGQISSEVPQNLSASRPQDRQFILSSKKLLLSDSGFYLCAWSVLYSETQYFGPGTRLLVL.

The CDR3 DNA reads as TGCGCCAGCAGTGACCCCGCAGATACGCAGTATTTT. Translated, it gives CASSDPADTQYF. V usage is TRBV10-2 and J usage is TRBJ2-3; D not certain. With 3 bases removed from V and 4 bases from J, the gap between germline ends came to 5 bases. Germline V gives CDR1 WSHSY, CDR2 SAAADI. The CDR3 covers 12 residues.

A few counts support this clone. V and J are TRBV5-1 and TRBJ1-3; D unresolved. The length of the CDR3 is 17 residues. Per the germline V gene, CDR1 is SGHRS and CDR2 is YFSETQ. Trimming shortened V by 4 bases and J by 3 bases, and 20 bases separated the two germline ends. The CDR3 protein is CASSAVPNSRGGNTIYF. The CDR3 coding sequence is TGCGCCAGCAGCGCTGTACCAAACTCTAGAGGTGGAAACACCATATATTTT.

In its sample, this clone was seen a few times. The V and J genes are TRBV6-5 and TRBJ2-5; D perhaps matches TRBD1 (6 bases). The length of the CDR3 is 14 residues. Trimming removed 2 bases from V and 5 bases from J, with 12 bases in between. Germline V gives CDR1 MNHEY, CDR2 SVGAGI. This CDR3 is CASSYGGEWETQYF. CDR3 nucleotide sequence: TGTGCCAGCAGTTACGGGGGCGAGTGGGAGACCCAGTACTTC.

This clone has a handful of counts. This chain joins TRBV30 and TRBJ1-1, with 7 bases identical to TRBD1. Per the germline V gene, CDR1 is GTSNPN and CDR2 is SVGIG (reference sequence). The CDR3 consists of 13 residues. V shed 5 bases, J shed 6 bases, and the junction held 9 bases outside the gene matches. The DNA for the CDR3 is TGTGCCTGGGGGACAGCCCTATTCGCTGAAGCTTTCTTT. Translated: CAWGTALFAEAFF. The full variable domain, rest sourced from reference TRBV30 and TRBJ1-1, is SQTIHQWPATLVQPVGSPLSLECTVEGTSNPNLYWYRQAAGRGLQLLFYSVGIGQISSEVPQNLSASRPQDRQFILSSKKLLLSDSGFYLCAWGTALFAEAFFGQGTRLTVV.

This clone was found a few times. The chain uses TRBV4-1 and TRBJ1-3; maybe TRBD1 (5 bases). The germline CDR1 and CDR2 sequences are MGHRA and YSYEKL. The CDR3 runs 13 residues. The V end was cut by 4 bases, the J end by 4 bases, with 8 bases between. The CDR3: CASSPQGGNTIYF. Written as DNA, the CDR3 is TGCGCCAGCAGCCCTCAGGGCGGAAACACCATATATTTT.

Written as DNA, the CDR3 is TGCGCCAGCAGCTCGGGACAGGGAGATGGCTACACCTTC. Amino acids: CASSSGQGDGYTF. V gene TRBV4-1 combines with J gene TRBJ1-2, with 9 bases matching TRBD1. The CDR3 sequence is 13 residues long. The J segment lost 6 bases and the V segment lost 5 bases, leaving 4 bases of the junction unmatched. Looked up from germline, CDR1 is MGHRA and CDR2 is YSYEKL.

This clone appeared a few times. The chain joins TRBV2 to TRBJ2-2, with TRBD2 matching over 8 bases. J was trimmed by 4 bases and V by 5 bases; bases with no gene match: 6. CDR3 length: 15 amino acids. Germline V gene lookup returns CDR1 SNHLY and CDR2 FYNNEI. CDR3 nucleotide sequence: TGTGCCAGCAGTTTCGGGACTAGGGGCACCGGGGAGCTGTTTTTT. As protein: CASSFGTRGTGELFF.

V is TRBV29-1 and J is TRBJ2-3, with 11 positions matching TRBD1. Per germline, CDR1 SQVTM and CDR2 ANQGSEA. V gave up 6 bases and J gave up 4 bases; unmatched junction bases: 12. This CDR3 comprises 16 residues. The CDR3, as DNA: TGCAGCGTCGACCTTCGGACAGGGGGCCGCGCAGATACGCAGTATTTT. This codes for CSVDLRTGGRADTQYF.

This clone showed up just a few times. The chain recombines TRBV19 with TRBJ2-2; the match to TRBD1 covers 10 bases. Germline CDR1 is LNHDA and CDR2 is SQIVND (reference sequence). The CDR3 is made up of 15 amino acids. With 7 bases clipped from V and 4 bases from J, the junction kept 6 bases outside the gene matches. This CDR3 reads CASIVTGGGTGELFF. CDR3 nucleotide sequence: TGTGCCAGTATCGTGACAGGGGGCGGCACCGGGGAGCTGTTTTTT.

The chain links TRBV2 to TRBJ1-6; D gene ambiguous. The germline gives CDR1 SNHLY, CDR2 FYNNEI. Trimming shortened V by 3 bases and J by 7 bases, and 4 bases separated the two germline ends. The CDR3 sequence is 12 residues long. The CDR3 bases are TGTGCCAGCAGTGAGCGGAATTCACCCCTCCACTTT. The encoded protein is CASSERNSPLHF.

This clone was detected a few times. V gene TRBV5-6 combines with J gene TRBJ2-3; 9 bases agree with TRBD2. CDR1 and CDR2 from the germline V gene are SGHDT and YYEEEE. This CDR3 is 17 amino acids long. Trimming took 4 bases from V and 3 from J; bases not matched to a gene: 12. CDR3 nucleotides: TGTGCCAGCAGCCGCGCATTAGCGGGAGTTTCAACAGATACGCAGTATTTT. Protein product: CASSRALAGVSTDTQYF.

This chain's CDR3 is CASSQEPGLAVQETQYF. CDR3 DNA: TGTGCCAGCAGCCAGGAACCGGGACTAGCGGTTCAAGAGACCCAGTACTTC. The V call is TRBV4-2, the J call TRBJ2-5, with TRBD2 matching over 11 bases. The ends lost 3 bases at V and 2 bases at J; junction bases unmatched: 8. This CDR3 comprises 17 residues. Germline V CDR1 and CDR2: LGHNA, YNFKEQ.

The V gene is TRBV18, the J gene TRBJ1-3, with D unclear. The V gene lost 2 bases and the J gene lost 0 bases, with 8 bases spanning the gap. The CDR3 has 15 residues. Germline V gene sequence: CDR1 KGHSH, CDR2 LQKENI. DNA for the CDR3: TGTGCCAGCTCACCAATCTCCTTCTCTGGAAACACCATATATTTT. It specifies CASSPISFSGNTIYF.

The chain is built from TRBV5-1 and TRBJ2-3, with TRBD1 as a possible D gene (6 bases). The germline V gene has CDR1 SGHRS and CDR2 YFSETQ. V gave up 6 bases and J gave up 4 bases, with 9 bases separating them. The CDR3 length is 12 residues. The CDR3 reads CASNQGSDTQYF. CDR3 bases: TGCGCCAGCAACCAGGGGTCAGATACGCAGTATTTT.

This clone was seen more than once but under ten times. The chain employs TRBV19 and TRBJ1-2; weak D call: TRBD1 (5 bases). The germline V gene has CDR1 LNHDA and CDR2 SQIVND (reference sequence). The CDR3 has 13 residues. The germline V and J ends were trimmed by 4 bases and 8 bases, with 14 bases remaining between them. The CDR3 DNA follows: TGTGCCAGTAGTAGACAGTTCGCGAGCGGCTACACCTTC. Translation: CASSRQFASGYTF.

The chain uses TRBV21-1 and TRBJ2-3; TRBD2, the D gene given by the table, was not confirmed from the DNA. TRBV21-1 is recorded as a pseudogene. The length of the CDR3 is 16 residues. In DNA, the CDR3 is TGTGCCAGCAGGAGACTCGGGGGGGGGTGGACAGATACGCAGTATTTT. Translated: CASRRLGGGWTDTQYF.

The chain has TRBV19 and TRBJ2-7; 9 nucleotides match TRBD1. V trimming: 4 bases; J trimming: 2 bases; junction bases outside the gene matches: 6. The germline gives CDR1 LNHDA, CDR2 SQIVND (reference sequence). The CDR3 extends over 15 amino acids. CDR3 protein: CASSKIGTGPYEQYF. The CDR3 bases are TGTGCCAGTAGTAAGATCGGGACAGGGCCCTACGAGCAGTACTTC.

The sample holds a few counts of this clone. The V gene is TRBV2, the J gene TRBJ1-2; TRBD1 is a possible D gene (5 bases). V was trimmed by 5 bases and J by 2 bases, leaving 12 bases between them. CDR3 length: 14 residues. Germline loops: CDR1 SNHLY, CDR2 FYNNEI. The CDR3 is CASSPADMNYGYTF. CDR3 DNA sequence: TGTGCCAGCAGTCCTGCGGACATGAACTATGGCTACACCTTC.

The chain uses TRBV19 and TRBJ1-5; TRBD1 is a possible D gene (5 bases). CDR1 and CDR2 from the germline V gene are LNHDA and SQIVND (reference sequence). This CDR3 region has 17 residues. V lost 7 bases, J lost 0 bases, and 19 bases lay in between. The CDR3 DNA reads as TGTGCCAGTATAGCACAGGACCACATAATTAGCAATCAGCCCCAGCATTTT. Translating it yields CASIAQDHIISNQPQHF.

V is TRBV27 and J is TRBJ2-7; 11 nucleotides agree with TRBD2. Germline assignment: CDR1 MNHEY and CDR2 SMNVEV (reference sequence). The V and J ends lost 2 bases and 6 bases, in that order; junction bases with no gene match: 6. The CDR3 is 15 amino acids. This CDR3 is CASSLGGLADGEQYF. DNA of the CDR3: TGTGCCAGCAGTTTAGGGGGACTAGCGGACGGCGAGCAGTACTTC.

The rearrangement links TRBV6-1 to TRBJ2-7; TRBD1 matches 7 bases. Germline lookup yields CDR1 MNHNS and CDR2 SASEGT. The V segment lost 1 base and the J segment 3 bases; nucleotides outside the gene matches: 6. The length of the CDR3 is 15 residues. This CDR3 reads CASSEVGQANYEQYF. For the CDR3, the DNA is TGTGCCAGCAGTGAAGTCGGACAGGCCAACTACGAGCAGTACTTC.

This clone was detected only a few times. The V and J genes are TRBV2 and TRBJ1-5; no reliable D call. The CDR3 contains 18 residues. From germline, CDR1 is SNHLY and CDR2 FYNNEI. Trimming took off 1 base at V and 3 bases at J, with 19 bases between the two ends. As DNA, the CDR3 is TGTGCCAGCAGTGAAGAATTTATGAGGCTGAGACTCAATCAGCCCCAGCATTTT. Amino acids: CASSEEFMRLRLNQPQHF.

The table lists this clone with a few counts. The chain has TRBV10-2 and TRBJ2-5, with D possibly TRBD1 on 6 matching bases. The length of the CDR3 is 12 residues. Trimming took off 2 bases at V and 5 bases at J, with 6 bases between the two ends. Germline V gene lookup returns CDR1 WSHSY and CDR2 SAAADI. The CDR3 region is CASSERGETQYF. DNA of the CDR3: TGCGCCAGCAGTGAGAGGGGGGAGACCCAGTACTTC.

V and J are TRBV6-6 and TRBJ2-7, with D possibly TRBD2 on 6 matching bases. Trimming left V 7 bases short and J 2 bases short, with 18 bases between. The V gene's germline CDR1 is MNHNY and CDR2 SVGAGI (reference sequence). CDR3 size: 15 residues. Here the CDR3 DNA reads TGTGCCAGCAACGGGGGTGAGATGTTAGCCTACGAGCAGTACTTC. Protein: CASNGGEMLAYEQYF.

This clone has a handful of counts. V usage is TRBV5-1 and J usage is TRBJ2-2; 9 bases fit TRBD1. The CDR3 totals 14 residues. The J segment lost 4 bases and the V segment lost 5 bases, leaving 3 bases of the junction unmatched. Germline lookup yields CDR1 SGHRS and CDR2 YFSETQ. CDR3 DNA sequence: TGCGCCAGCAGGAGGACAGGGGCCACCGGGGAGCTGTTTTTT. Protein sequence: CASRRTGATGELFF.

This chain joins TRBV4-1 and TRBJ2-3; a possible D gene is TRBD2 (5 bases). This CDR3 has 14 residues. Trimming removed 2 bases at V and 5 bases at J, with 11 bases between. CDR1 MGHRA and CDR2 YSYEKL come from the germline V gene. The CDR3 DNA reads as TGCGCCAGCAGCCAATTCGGGGTGGGAGATACGCAGTATTTT. This codes for CASSQFGVGDTQYF.

The V gene is TRBV11-2, the J gene TRBJ1-1; D possibly corresponds to TRBD1 (6 bases). Germline V lookup: CDR1 SGHAT, CDR2 FQNNGV. The CDR3 sequence is 15 residues long. V lost 5 bases, J lost 1 base, and 14 bases lay in between. The CDR3 nucleotides are TGTGCCAGCAGCCTGTACAGGGTGGGGAACACTGAAGCTTTCTTT. Translating it yields CASSLYRVGNTEAFF.